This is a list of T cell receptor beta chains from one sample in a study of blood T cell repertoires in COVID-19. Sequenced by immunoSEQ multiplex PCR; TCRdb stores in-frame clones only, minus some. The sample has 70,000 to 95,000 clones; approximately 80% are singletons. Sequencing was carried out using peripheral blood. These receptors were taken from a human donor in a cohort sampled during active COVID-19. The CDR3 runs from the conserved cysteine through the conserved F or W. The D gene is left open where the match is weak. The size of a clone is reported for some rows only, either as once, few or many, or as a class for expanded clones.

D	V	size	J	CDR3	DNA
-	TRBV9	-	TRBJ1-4	CASSVGQGTNEKLFF	TGTGCCAGCAGCGTAGGGCAGGGAACTAATGAAAAACTGTTTTTT
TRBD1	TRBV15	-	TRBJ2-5	CATSRDRGWETQYF	TGTGCCACCAGCCGCGACAGGGGTTGGGAGACCCAGTACTTC
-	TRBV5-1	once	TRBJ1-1	CASSLVRPGDTEAFF	TGCGCCAGCAGCTTGGTTCGTCCAGGGGACACTGAAGCTTTCTTT
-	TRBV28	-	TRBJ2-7	CASSTESSAYEQYF	TGTGCCAGCAGTACCGAGAGTAGCGCGTACGAGCAGTACTTC
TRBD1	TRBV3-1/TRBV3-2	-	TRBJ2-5	CASSPADRGLETQYF	TGTGCCAGCAGCCCCGCGGACAGGGGGCTAGAGACCCAGTACTTC
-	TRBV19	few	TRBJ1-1	CASSIRQQGPEAFF	TGTGCCAGTAGTATCCGCCAACAGGGTCCTGAAGCTTTCTTT
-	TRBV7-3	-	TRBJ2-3	CASSLTRTASTDTQYF	TGTGCCAGCAGCTTAACGAGGACAGCTAGCACAGATACGCAGTATTTT
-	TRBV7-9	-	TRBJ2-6	CASSLRGGAGANVLTF	TGTGCCAGCAGCTTAAGAGGAGGGGCTGGGGCCAACGTCCTGACTTTC
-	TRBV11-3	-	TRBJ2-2	CASSPSRGVGELFF	TGTGCCAGCAGCCCCTCGCGGGGTGTCGGGGAGCTGTTTTTT
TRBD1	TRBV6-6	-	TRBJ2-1	CASSSAGTGNNEQFF	TGTGCCAGCAGTTCAGCCGGGACAGGGAACAATGAGCAGTTCTTC
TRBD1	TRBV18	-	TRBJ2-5	CASSPAGTGYAQYF	TGTGCCAGCTCACCAGCTGGGACAGGGTACGCCCAGTACTTC
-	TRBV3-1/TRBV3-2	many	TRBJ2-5	CASRLNREETQYF	TGTGCCAGCAGGCTTAACAGGGAAGAGACCCAGTACTTC
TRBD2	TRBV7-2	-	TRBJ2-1	CASSFSGARYNEQFF	TGTGCCAGCAGCTTTAGCGGGGCGAGGTACAATGAGCAGTTCTTC
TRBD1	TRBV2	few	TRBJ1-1	CASSVARGRTEAFF	TGTGCCAGCAGTGTCGCCAGGGGGCGTACTGAAGCTTTCTTT
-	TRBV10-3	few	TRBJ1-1	CAISGVGGKKAFF	TGTGCCATCAGTGGGGTCGGCGGTAAAAAAGCTTTCTTT
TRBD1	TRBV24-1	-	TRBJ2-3	CATSDLGTGESTDTQYF	TGTGCCACCAGTGATTTGGGGACAGGAGAGTCCACAGATACGCAGTATTTT
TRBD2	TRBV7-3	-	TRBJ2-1	CASSAGLAGINEQFF	TGTGCCAGCAGCGCGGGACTAGCGGGGATCAATGAGCAGTTCTTC
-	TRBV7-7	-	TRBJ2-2	CASSRGTENTGELFF	TGTGCTAGCAGCCGGGGGACAGAGAACACCGGGGAGCTGTTTTTT
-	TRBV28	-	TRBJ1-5	CASSPPARGRQPQHF	TGTGCCAGCAGCCCCCCGGCCAGGGGAAGACAGCCCCAGCATTTT
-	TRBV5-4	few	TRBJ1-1	CASSLSGLQGAFF	TGTGCCAGCAGCTTGTCCGGGTTGCAAGGAGCTTTCTTT
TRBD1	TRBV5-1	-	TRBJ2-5	CASSKGQGFVQETQYF	TGCGCCAGCAGCAAGGGACAGGGATTCGTCCAAGAGACCCAGTACTTC
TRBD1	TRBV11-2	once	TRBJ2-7	CASSLGLFRGRGGSYEQYF	TGTGCCAGCAGCTTAGGGTTGTTTAGGGGGCGAGGGGGCTCCTACGAGCAGTACTTC
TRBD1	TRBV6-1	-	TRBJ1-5	CASSEDRVDQPQHF	TGTGCCAGCAGCGAAGACAGGGTTGATCAGCCCCAGCATTTT
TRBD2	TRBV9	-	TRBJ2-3	CASSGGTSGGNTDTQYF	TGTGCCAGCAGCGGAGGGACTAGCGGGGGAAACACAGATACGCAGTATTTT
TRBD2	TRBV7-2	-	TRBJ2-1	CASSRWGLAGGEQFF	TGTGCCAGCAGCCGTTGGGGACTAGCTGGAGGTGAGCAGTTCTTC
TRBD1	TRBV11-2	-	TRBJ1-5	CASSVDRGAQPQHF	TGTGCCAGCAGCGTGGACAGGGGGGCCCAGCCCCAGCATTTT
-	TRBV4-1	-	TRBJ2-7	CASRPRLGSEQYF	TGCGCCAGCAGACCAAGACTAGGGAGCGAGCAGTACTTC
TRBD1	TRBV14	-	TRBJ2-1	CASSQTQGANSYNEQFF	TGTGCCAGCAGCCAGACCCAGGGGGCTAACTCCTACAATGAGCAGTTCTTC
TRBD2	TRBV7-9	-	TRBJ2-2	CASSFSSGGSTGELFF	TGTGCCAGCAGTTTTTCCAGCGGGGGGAGCACCGGGGAGCTGTTTTTT
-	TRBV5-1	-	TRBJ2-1	CASSFSRGRGEQFF	TGCGCCAGCAGCTTCTCTAGGGGGAGGGGTGAGCAGTTCTTC
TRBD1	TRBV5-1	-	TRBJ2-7	CASSLDRGRSEQYF	TGCGCCAGCAGCTTGGATAGGGGGCGCAGCGAGCAGTACTTC
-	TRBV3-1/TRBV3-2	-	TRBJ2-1	CASSHNNRDEQFF	TGTGCCAGCAGCCACAACAATCGGGATGAGCAGTTCTTC
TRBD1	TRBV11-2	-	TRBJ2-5	CASSRDRVAETQYF	TGTGCCAGCAGCCGGGACAGGGTTGCGGAGACCCAGTACTTC
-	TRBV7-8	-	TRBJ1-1	CASTISPASTEAFF	TGTGCCAGCACCATATCCCCAGCTAGTACTGAAGCTTTCTTT
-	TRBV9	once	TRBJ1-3	CASSVSWQVENTIYF	TGTGCCAGCAGCGTCTCGTGGCAGGTCGAAAACACCATATATTTT
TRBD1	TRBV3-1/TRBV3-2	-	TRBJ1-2	CASRKNRGRDGYTF	TGTGCCAGCAGGAAAAACAGGGGGCGGGATGGCTACACCTTC
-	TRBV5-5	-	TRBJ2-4	CASSWGRQAKNIQYF	TGTGCCAGCAGTTGGGGCCGACAGGCCAAAAACATTCAGTACTTC
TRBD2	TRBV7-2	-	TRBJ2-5	CASRGGEGSQETQYF	TGTGCCAGCAGGGGAGGGGAAGGCAGCCAAGAGACCCAGTACTTC
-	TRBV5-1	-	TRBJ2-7	CASSLDRQVSSYEQYF	TGCGCCAGCAGCTTGGATAGACAGGTCAGTTCCTACGAGCAGTACTTC
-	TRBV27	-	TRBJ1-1	CASSLSAGRTEAFF	TGTGCCAGCAGTTTATCCGCAGGGCGGACTGAAGCTTTCTTT
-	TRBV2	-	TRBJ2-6	CASKLRGISSGANVLTF	TGTGCCAGCAAATTGCGAGGTATAAGCTCTGGGGCCAACGTCCTGACTTTC
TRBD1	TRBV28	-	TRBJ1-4	CASSPWTGTGEKLFF	TGTGCCAGCAGTCCCTGGACAGGAACCGGTGAAAAACTGTTTTTT
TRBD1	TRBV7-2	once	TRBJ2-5	CASSSGQGSGTQYF	TGTGCCAGCAGTTCTGGACAGGGAAGCGGGACCCAGTACTTC
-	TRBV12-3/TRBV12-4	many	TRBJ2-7	CASSFGSYEQYF	TGTGCCAGCAGTTTCGGGTCCTACGAGCAGTACTTC
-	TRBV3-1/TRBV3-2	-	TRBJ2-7	CASSPPVGGREQYF	TGTGCCAGCAGCCCCCCTGTGGGCGGGCGGGAGCAGTACTTC